These 21 T cell receptor beta chains originate from one sample sequenced in a study of graft-versus-host responses after intestinal transplantation. Generated by immunoSEQ multiplex PCR, the TCRdb table keeps only in-frame clones and is missing some. In the table there are 9,900 or so clones, about 91% of which are singletons. The sequenced sample was PBMCs, obtained roughly six weeks after intestinal transplantation. Receptors were obtained from a human patient who received an intestinal transplant, so some T cells may come from the graft donor.

The genes are TRBV18 and TRBJ1-2; D is unresolved. Germline CDR1 and CDR2: KGHSH and LQKENI. With 2 bases removed from V and 0 bases from J, the gap between germline ends came to 10 bases. This CDR3 region has 15 residues. CDR3 bases: TGTGCCAGCTCACCAGGTGCAGCCCCTAACTATGGCTACACCTTC. This sequence encodes CASSPGAAPNYGYTF.

The V and J genes are TRBV6-5 and TRBJ1-1; no clear D. Germline assignment: CDR1 MNHEY and CDR2 SVGAGI. Trimming shortened V by 5 bases and J by 4 bases, and 8 bases separated the two germline ends. CDR3 length: 12 residues. CDR3 bases: TGTGCCAGCAGTACCCCGGGCACTGAAGCTTTCTTT. Translated, it gives CASSTPGTEAFF.

A word on this clone: This CDR3 is also generated by other DNA sequences in the sample. The V and J genes are TRBV5-1 and TRBJ1-1; a possible D gene is TRBD1 (6 bases). Per the germline V gene, CDR1 is SGHRS and CDR2 is YFSETQ. Trimming left V 0 bases short and J 1 base short, with 7 bases between. This CDR3 has 14 amino acids. The DNA for the CDR3 is TGCGCCAGCAGCTTGGCAGGGGAGAACACTGAAGCTTTCTTT. It specifies CASSLAGENTEAFF.

The genes are TRBV5-1 and TRBJ1-4; 8 nucleotides line up with TRBD1. Germline CDR1 and CDR2: SGHRS and YFSETQ. The CDR3 is 15 amino acids. V dropped 0 bases and J dropped 7; count of bases not matched to a gene: 5. CDR3 protein: CASSLEGQGLEKLFF. As DNA, the CDR3 is TGCGCCAGCAGCTTGGAAGGACAGGGACTTGAAAAACTGTTTTTT. The full variable domain, in which reference TRBV5-1 and TRBJ1-4 provide the parts outside the CDR3, is KAGVTQTPRYLIKTRGQQVTLSCSPISGHRSVSWYQQTPGQGLQFLFEYFSETQRNKGNFPGRFSGRQFSNSRSEMNVSTLELGDSALYLCASSLEGQGLEKLFFGSGTQLSVL.

CDR3 nucleotides: TGCGCCAGCAGCTTGGTGGATTTGCAAGATTCACCCCTCCACTTT. It encodes CASSLVDLQDSPLHF. The gene calls are TRBV5-1 and TRBJ1-6; D remains ambiguous. V was pared by 0 bases and J by 8 bases, with 12 bases between. Germline loops: CDR1 SGHRS, CDR2 YFSETQ. This CDR3 comprises 15 residues.

The rearrangement uses TRBV10-3 and TRBJ1-2, with 7 bases identical to TRBD1. Germline CDR1 and CDR2: ENHRY and SYGVKD. V lost 8 bases to trimming and J lost 4 bases; unmatched junction nucleotides: 7. The CDR3 totals 13 residues. CDR3 DNA sequence: TGTGCCATCCGGGACAGCAGGATCTATGGCTACACCTTC. This encodes CAIRDSRIYGYTF.

CDR3 sequence reads: CASSYLPNTEAFF. The CDR3 DNA reads as TGTGCCAGCAGTTACCTCCCGAACACTGAAGCTTTCTTT. The chain links TRBV6-5 to TRBJ1-1, with D unresolved. The V end was cut by 2 bases, the J end by 1 base, with 5 bases between. From germline, CDR1 is MNHEY and CDR2 SVGAGI. This CDR3 region has 13 residues.

This clone was picked up one time. The chain joins TRBV18 to TRBJ2-5, with D maybe TRBD1 (5 bases). Germline CDR1 KGHSH, CDR2 LQKENI. Trimming shortened V by 3 bases and J by 0 bases, and 11 bases separated the two germline ends. CDR3 size: 15 residues. The CDR3 nucleotides are TGTGCCAGCTCACCTCGGACAACTCACCAAGAGACCCAGTACTTC. This gives the protein CASSPRTTHQETQYF. The full variable domain, its missing parts supplied by reference TRBV18 and TRBJ2-5, is NAGVMQNPRHLVRRRGQEARLRCSPMKGHSHVYWYRQLPEEGLKFMVYLQKENIIDESGMPKERFSAEFPKEGPSILRIQQVVRGDSAAYFCASSPRTTHQETQYFGPGTRLLVL.

The chain employs TRBV7-8 and TRBJ2-3; TRBD1 or TRBD2 may be the D gene (6 bases each). The CDR3 is made up of 15 amino acids. The ends were cut back, 5 bases at V and 0 bases at J, with 12 bases in the middle. CDR1 and CDR2 from the germline V gene are SGHVS and FQNEAQ. The CDR3 bases are TGTGCCAGCAGCCTTCCGGGGGCCAGCACAGATACGCAGTATTTT. Translating gives CASSLPGASTDTQYF.

This chain joins TRBV9 and TRBJ1-1; the match to TRBD1 covers 9 bases. The CDR3 contains 14 residues. V gave up 6 bases and J gave up 1 base; unmatched junction bases: 4. From germline, CDR1 is SGDLS and CDR2 YYNGEE. CDR3: CASTRTGANTEAFF. In nucleotides, the CDR3 is TGTGCCAGCACCCGGACAGGGGCGAACACTGAAGCTTTCTTT.

The chain recombines TRBV5-1 with TRBJ2-5, with no clear D. CDR3 size: 13 residues. The germline V gene has CDR1 SGHRS and CDR2 YFSETQ. Between the trimmed V and J ends, which lost 6 bases and 1 base, there was a span of 10 bases. The CDR3 is CASTTRGQETQYF. The CDR3 DNA is TGCGCCAGCACGACCCGAGGCCAAGAGACCCAGTACTTC.

This rearrangement joins TRBV18 to TRBJ2-7, with D uncertain. Germline V gene data show CDR1 as KGHSH and CDR2 as LQKENI. This CDR3 has 12 amino acids. Trimming stripped 6 bases from V and 1 base from J, with 7 bases between. CDR3 nucleotides: TGTGCCAGCTCTCAGGTTTCCTACGAGCAGTACTTC. This gives the protein CASSQVSYEQYF.

V gene TRBV7-3 combines with J gene TRBJ2-7; D unresolved. The ends were cut back, 5 bases at V and 3 bases at J, with 11 bases in the middle. Per the germline V gene, CDR1 is SGHTA and CDR2 is FQGTGA. This CDR3 has 13 residues. CDR3 sequence reads: CASSQTPNYEQYF. CDR3 DNA sequence: TGTGCCAGCAGCCAGACACCGAACTACGAGCAGTACTTC.

This rearrangement joins TRBV7-3 to TRBJ2-7; possible D gene TRBD2, 6 bases. Germline CDR1 SGHTA, CDR2 FQGTGA. V shed 4 bases and J shed 5 bases, with 12 bases lying between them. This CDR3 has 13 residues. CDR3 amino acids: CASSWGDGNEQYF. DNA for the CDR3: TGTGCCAGCAGCTGGGGGGACGGAAACGAGCAGTACTTC.

J is TRBJ2-3 and V is TRBV7-3; possibly TRBD2 for D (5 bases). Deletions cut 5 bases from V and 1 base from J, with 13 bases between. CDR1 and CDR2 (germline): SGHTA, FQGTGA. This CDR3 is 15 amino acids long. CDR3 in amino acids: CASSRGWVGTDTQYF. The CDR3 DNA is TGTGCCAGCAGCCGAGGGTGGGTTGGCACAGATACGCAGTATTTT.

A few counts support this clone. The chain couples TRBV7-6 to TRBJ1-1; 7 nucleotides match TRBD1. V shed 1 base, J shed 8 bases, and the junction held 1 base outside the gene matches. The CDR3 consists of 12 residues. Germline CDR1 and CDR2: SGHVS and FNYEAQ. CDR3 DNA: TGTGCCAGCAGCTTAGAGACAGGGGAAGCTTTCTTT. Protein sequence: CASSLETGEAFF.

The V gene is TRBV19, the J gene TRBJ1-5; TRBD1 aligns across 8 bases. Per germline, CDR1 LNHDA and CDR2 SQIVND (reference sequence). This CDR3 has 16 amino acids. V lost 3 bases, J lost 6 bases, and 10 bases stayed unmatched. The CDR3 DNA follows: TGTGCCAGTAGTATCGCAACAGGGGGGGCTGGTCAGCCCCAGCATTTT. Translated, it gives CASSIATGGAGQPQHF.

V usage is TRBV9 and J usage is TRBJ2-7; D is possibly TRBD1 (5 bases). The germline V gene has CDR1 SGDLS and CDR2 YYNGEE. This CDR3 comprises 15 residues. Trimming stripped 3 bases from V and 1 base from J, with 14 bases between. The CDR3 DNA is TGTGCCAGCAGCGCAACAGGTTCTCAGTCCTACGAGCAGTACTTC. Its translation is CASSATGSQSYEQYF. Based on the CDR3 plus reference TRBV9 and TRBJ2-7, the full variable domain is DSGVTQTPKHLITATGQRVTLRCSPRSGDLSVYWYQQSLDQGLQFLIQYYNGEERAKGNILERFSAQQFPDLHSELNLSSLELGDSALYFCASSATGSQSYEQYFGPGTRLTVT.

This chain uses TRBV5-1 with TRBJ2-7; D possibly corresponds to TRBD1 (5 bases). This CDR3 has 12 residues. The V and J ends lost 4 bases and 7 bases respectively, with 12 bases between them. Germline loops: CDR1 SGHRS, CDR2 YFSETQ. CDR3 in amino acids: CASSRAGLEQYF. The CDR3 DNA reads TGCGCCAGCAGCCGTGCAGGGCTTGAGCAGTACTTC.

This chain uses TRBV18 with TRBJ1-2; 8 nucleotides line up with TRBD1. V was pared by 6 bases and J by 3 bases, with 6 bases of the junction left unmatched. Germline V gene lookup returns CDR1 KGHSH and CDR2 LQKENI. This CDR3 has 14 residues. CDR3 sequence: CASSRGQGDYGYTF. The DNA for the CDR3 is TGTGCCAGCTCCCGCGGACAGGGAGACTATGGCTACACCTTC.

CDR3 region: CASSASGGADTQYF. In DNA, the CDR3 is TGTGCCAGCAGTGCTAGCGGGGGGGCAGATACGCAGTATTTT. The chain links TRBV6-4 to TRBJ2-3, with 12 bases identical to TRBD2. The CDR3 consists of 14 residues. The ends lost 4 bases at V and 4 bases at J; junction bases unmatched: 0. From germline, CDR1 is MRHNA and CDR2 SNTAGT.